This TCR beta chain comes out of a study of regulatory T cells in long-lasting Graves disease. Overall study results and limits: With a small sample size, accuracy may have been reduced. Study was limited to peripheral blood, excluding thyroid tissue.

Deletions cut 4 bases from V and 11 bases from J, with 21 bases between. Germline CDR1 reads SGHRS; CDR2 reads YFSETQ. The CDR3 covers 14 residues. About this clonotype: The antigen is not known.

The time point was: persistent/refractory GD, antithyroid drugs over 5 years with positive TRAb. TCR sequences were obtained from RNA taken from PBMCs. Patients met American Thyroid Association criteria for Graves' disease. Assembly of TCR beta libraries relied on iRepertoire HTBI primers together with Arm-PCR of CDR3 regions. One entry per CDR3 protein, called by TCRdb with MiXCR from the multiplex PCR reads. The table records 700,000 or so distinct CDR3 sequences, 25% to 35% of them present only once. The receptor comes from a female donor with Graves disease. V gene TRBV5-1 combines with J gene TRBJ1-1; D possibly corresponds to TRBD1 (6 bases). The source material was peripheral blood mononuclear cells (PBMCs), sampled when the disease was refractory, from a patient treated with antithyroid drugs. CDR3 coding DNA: TGCGCCAGCAGCCGAGACCCTAACACAGGGCGGGCTTTCTTT. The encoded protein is CASSRDPNTGRAFF.